This TCR beta chain was identified during a study of blood T cell repertoires in COVID-19. Study-level information: Nucleic acid was either cDNA or gDNA, and it came from T cells, B-cell-depleted T cells, or PBMCs.

This clone was recorded a few times. Repertoires were generated with immunoSEQ multiplex PCR, while TCRdb's copy carries only in-frame clones and drops some. The sample has 35,000 to 45,000 clones; roughly nine tenths are singletons. The junction had 7 bases not matched to a gene; V was cut back by 4 bases and J by 3 bases. The CDR3 spans 15 residues. Germline V lookup: CDR1 MNHEY, CDR2 SVGAGI. The chain combines TRBV6-5 with TRBJ2-7; 9 bases fit TRBD1. This TCR came from a man aged 60 to 69 with acute or convalescent COVID-19. The sequenced sample consisted of peripheral blood. Written as DNA, the CDR3 is TGTGCCAGCAGTTCATCCGGGACAGGGTACTACGAGCAGTACGTC. Amino acids: CASSSSGTGYYEQYV.